This T cell receptor (beta chain) comes out of a study of T cell changes during pregnancy in multiple sclerosis. The CDR3 has 15 amino acids. The germline V and J ends were trimmed by 5 bases and 4 bases, with 17 bases remaining between them. The germline V gene has CDR1 MRHNA and CDR2 SNTAGT. The method was immunoSEQ multiplex PCR; TCRdb's version includes in-frame clones alone and lacks a portion of them. Of approximately 37,000 clones in the sample, about 94% are singletons; the top ten hold approximately 1.7%. This clonotype was obtained from a female donor with multiple sclerosis, enrolled in a pregnancy study. V usage is TRBV6-4 and J usage is TRBJ1-2; D possibly corresponds to TRBD1 (5 bases). The sequences come from peripheral blood, collected in the third trimester of pregnancy. CDR3 coding DNA: TGTGCCAGCAGTCCTGACCCAGGGCCCTCCTATGGCTACACCTTC. Its protein is CASSPDPGPSYGYTF.